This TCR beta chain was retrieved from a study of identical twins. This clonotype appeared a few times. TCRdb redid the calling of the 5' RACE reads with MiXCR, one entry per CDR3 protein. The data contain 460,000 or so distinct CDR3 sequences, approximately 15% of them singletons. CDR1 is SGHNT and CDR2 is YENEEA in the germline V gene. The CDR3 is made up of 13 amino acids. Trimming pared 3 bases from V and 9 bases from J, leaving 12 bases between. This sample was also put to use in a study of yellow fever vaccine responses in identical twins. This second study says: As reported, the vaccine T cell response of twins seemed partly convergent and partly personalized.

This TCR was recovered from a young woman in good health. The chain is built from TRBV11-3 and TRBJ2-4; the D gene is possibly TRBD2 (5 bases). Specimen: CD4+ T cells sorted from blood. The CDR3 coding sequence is TGTGCCAGCAGCTTCCTTACGGGAAGCATTCAGTACTTC. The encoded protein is CASSFLTGSIQYF. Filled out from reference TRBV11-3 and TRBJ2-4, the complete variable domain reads EAGVVQSPRYKIIEKKQPVAFWCNPISGHNTLYWYLQNLGQGPELLIRYENEEAVDDSQLPKDRFSAERLKGVDSTLKIQPAELGDSAVYLCASSFLTGSIQYFGAGTRLSVL.